The TCR beta chain described here comes from a study of radiation and T cells in renal cell carcinoma. Regarding time point: baseline pretreatment blood. As for treatment: 15 Gy SBRT to primary tumor, nephrectomy 4 weeks later. This renal cell carcinoma was of the clear cell type. The data were produced by immunoSEQ multiplex PCR, yet TCRdb's version contains in-frame clones alone and is incomplete. Among about 130,000 clones listed, over 75% were seen once. With 4 bases removed from V and 4 bases from J, the gap between germline ends came to 13 bases. The germline V gene has CDR1 MNHNY and CDR2 SVGAGI (reference sequence). CDR3 length: 14 residues.

The chain couples TRBV6-6 to TRBJ2-5; tentatively, D is TRBD1 or TRBD2 (5 bases each). This receptor was obtained from a woman aged 45-59 years with renal cell carcinoma. This material consisted of blood, taken from a patient whose treatment included radiotherapy and nephrectomy. The CDR3 spells CASSSGTYRETQYF. The DNA for the CDR3 is TGTGCCAGCAGTTCGGGGACCTACAGAGAGACCCAGTACTTC.